One and the same sample provided the 27 T cell receptor beta chains below, sequenced in a study of blood T cell repertoires in COVID-19. Data came from immunoSEQ multiplex PCR; TCRdb stores just in-frame clones and leaves some out. The sample shows fewer than 110,000 clones, roughly 84% of them seen only once. Material for sequencing was peripheral blood. All receptors come from a human donor in a cohort sampled during active COVID-19.

This chain connects TRBV6-5 to TRBJ2-1, with 10 bases that match TRBD2. Germline CDR1 MNHEY, CDR2 SVGAGI. With V trimmed by 6 bases and J by 6 bases, 5 bases remained unmatched. The CDR3 has 14 amino acids. DNA for the CDR3: TGTGCCAGCAGCCTTGTAGCGGGGGGCAATGAGCAGTTCTTC. Translation gives CASSLVAGGNEQFF.

The V and J genes are TRBV10-2 and TRBJ1-3; perhaps TRBD1 as D (5 bases). Trimming removed 2 bases at V and 8 bases at J, with 25 bases between. The germline V gene has CDR1 WSHSY and CDR2 SAAADI. The CDR3 loop spans 18 amino acids. The DNA of the CDR3 is TGCGCCAGCAGTGAGCCAGATGTGACTAGGGACCATCCGGACACCATATATTTT. Protein sequence: CASSEPDVTRDHPDTIYF.

V and J are TRBV28 and TRBJ2-2; maybe TRBD1 (5 bases). This CDR3 spans 17 amino acids. Germline V gene lookup returns CDR1 MDHEN and CDR2 SYDVKM. The V gene lost 1 base and the J gene lost 3 bases, with 15 bases spanning the gap. This chain's CDR3 is CASSLSTDRPYTGELFF. The CDR3 DNA reads as TGTGCCAGCAGTTTATCCACTGACAGACCCTACACCGGGGAGCTGTTTTTT.

This CDR3 reads CASYSPTSSSYEQYF. The CDR3 DNA sequence: TGTGCCAGCTATAGCCCGACCAGCAGCTCCTACGAGCAGTACTTC. The J gene is TRBJ2-7, the V gene TRBV2; D gene uncertain. Germline CDR1 reads SNHLY; CDR2 reads FYNNEI. The V end lost 8 bases, the J end lost 0 bases, and 17 bases lay between the germline ends. The CDR3 sequence is 15 residues long.

This chain's CDR3 is CASSLGWGQSLSSYEQYF. CDR3 nucleotides: TGTGCCAGCAGCTTAGGTTGGGGACAGTCTTTGAGCTCCTACGAGCAGTACTTC. The V and J genes are TRBV7-8 and TRBJ2-7, with 7 bases lining up with TRBD1. The CDR3 runs to 18 residues. The junction had 12 bases not matched to a gene; V was cut back by 1 base and J by 0 bases. Germline values: CDR1 SGHVS, CDR2 FQNEAQ. Drawing the rest from reference TRBV7-8 and TRBJ2-7, the complete variable domain is GAGVSQSPRYKVAKRGQDVALRCDPISGHVSLFWYQQALGQGPEFLTYFQNEAQLDKSGLPSDRFFAERPEGSVSTLKIQRTQQEDSAVYLCASSLGWGQSLSSYEQYFGPGTRLTVT.

The J gene is TRBJ2-5, the V gene TRBV14, with 7 bases matching TRBD2. Germline CDR1 is SGHDN and CDR2 is FVKESK. CDR3 length: 17 residues. Trimming cost V 4 bases and J 4 bases; bases outside gene matches: 15. The DNA for the CDR3 is TGTGCCAGCAGCCCCTTCAATAGCGGGCGCGTGGGAGAGACCCAGTACTTC. Translated, it gives CASSPFNSGRVGETQYF.

The V gene is TRBV11-3, the J gene TRBJ2-1, with a weak D call TRBD2 (7 bases). Germline V gene sequence: CDR1 SGHNT, CDR2 YENEEA. V dropped 0 bases and J dropped 4 bases, with 13 bases sitting between them. This CDR3 region has 16 residues. CDR3 sequence: CASSLDMGGAYNEQFF. The CDR3 DNA follows: TGTGCCAGCAGCTTAGACATGGGGGGGGCTTACAATGAGCAGTTCTTC.

V usage is TRBV18 and J usage is TRBJ1-1, with 7 bases fitting TRBD1. This CDR3 is 15 amino acids long. The junction had 8 bases not matched to a gene; V was cut back by 3 bases and J by 4 bases. Looked up from germline, CDR1 is KGHSH and CDR2 is LQKENI. This chain's CDR3 is CASSPTTGSGTEAFF. The CDR3 nucleotides read TGTGCCAGCTCACCCACGACAGGGTCGGGCACTGAAGCTTTCTTT.

The CDR3: CASSMDYGPYEQYF. In DNA, the CDR3 is TGTGCCAGTAGTATGGACTACGGACCCTACGAGCAGTACTTC. The rearrangement joins TRBV19 to TRBJ2-7, with a tentative D call TRBD2 (6 bases). Germline CDR1 is LNHDA and CDR2 is SQIVND (reference sequence). V lost 3 bases to trimming and J lost 2 bases, with 11 bases between them. The CDR3 length is 14 residues.

V is TRBV11-2 and J is TRBJ2-1; D possibly corresponds to TRBD2 (6 bases). In germline, CDR1 is SGHAT, CDR2 FQNNGV. V was pared by 3 bases and J by 2 bases, with 11 bases between. The CDR3 is 15 residues long. Here the CDR3 DNA reads TGTGCCAGCAGCTTGGGGACTCAGACCTACAATGAGCAGTTCTTC. It yields the protein CASSLGTQTYNEQFF.

The chain links TRBV30 to TRBJ2-2; the D is unclear. V was clipped by 1 base and J by 4 bases, with 7 bases between them. This CDR3 has 13 amino acids. The germline CDR1 and CDR2 sequences are GTSNPN and SVGIG (reference sequence). CDR3 bases: TGTGCCTGGAGTGGTGTTATCACCGGGGAGCTGTTTTTT. This codes for CAWSGVITGELFF.

The V gene is TRBV5-6, the J gene TRBJ2-7; D uncertain. The V gene lost 3 bases and the J gene lost 2 bases, with 9 bases spanning the gap. Germline values: CDR1 SGHDT, CDR2 YYEEEE. The CDR3 runs to 13 residues. CDR3 nucleotide sequence: TGTGCCAGCAGCTCGGTCGATACCTACGAGCAGTACTTC. Its translation: CASSSVDTYEQYF.

This clone was seen just once. The chain has TRBV7-9 and TRBJ1-2; TRBD1 is a possible D gene (5 bases). V lost 5 bases, J lost 6 bases, and 10 bases lay in between. Germline V gene lookup returns CDR1 SEHNR and CDR2 FQNEAQ (reference sequence). This CDR3 is 12 amino acids long. The CDR3 region is CASSTGENGYTF. In nucleotides, the CDR3 is TGTGCCAGCAGCACGGGGGAGAATGGCTACACCTTC.

The chain combines TRBV5-6 with TRBJ2-7, with D perhaps matching TRBD1 (6 bases). The V end lost 0 bases, the J end lost 3 bases, and 10 bases lay between the germline ends. This CDR3 has 14 residues. The germline V gene has CDR1 SGHDT and CDR2 YYEEEE. CDR3 protein: CASSLAGEIYEQYF. The CDR3 DNA follows: TGTGCCAGCAGCTTGGCAGGGGAAATCTACGAGCAGTACTTC.

The rearrangement uses TRBV5-5 and TRBJ2-5; 10 positions agree with TRBD2. This CDR3 comprises 16 residues. V shed 0 bases, J shed 4 bases, and the junction held 6 bases outside the gene matches. CDR1 is SGHKS, CDR2 YYEKEE, per germline (reference sequence). CDR3 residues: CASSLVAGGGIETQYF. The CDR3 DNA sequence: TGTGCCAGCAGCTTGGTAGCGGGGGGCGGGATAGAGACCCAGTACTTC.

The J gene is TRBJ1-1, the V gene TRBV10-3; 9 positions match TRBD1. Germline loops: CDR1 ENHRY, CDR2 SYGVKD. The ends lost 10 bases at V and 2 bases at J; junction bases unmatched: 5. The CDR3 has 13 residues. The CDR3 DNA is TGTGCCACTGGACAGGGGTTAAACACTGAAGCTTTCTTT. Translating it yields CATGQGLNTEAFF.

This rearrangement joins TRBV6-1 to TRBJ1-1, with TRBD1 matching 7 bases. The trim removed 0 bases at V and 4 bases at J, leaving 2 bases unmatched. The CDR3 totals 14 residues. Germline values: CDR1 MNHNS, CDR2 SASEGT. The CDR3 spells CASSEAQGGTEAFF. The CDR3 DNA is TGTGCCAGCAGTGAAGCCCAGGGGGGCACTGAAGCTTTCTTT.

The chain links TRBV5-8 to TRBJ2-3; TRBD2 might be the D (5 bases). The ends were cut back, 6 bases at V and 1 base at J, with 6 bases in the middle. CDR1 is SGHTS, CDR2 YDEGEE, per germline. The CDR3 is made up of 12 amino acids. CDR3: CASTAGTDTQYF. In DNA form, the CDR3 reads TGTGCCAGCACAGCGGGCACAGATACGCAGTATTTT.

The rearrangement links TRBV2 to TRBJ1-1; D is perhaps TRBD1 (5 bases). Germline CDR1 and CDR2: SNHLY and FYNNEI. CDR3 length: 13 amino acids. The V gene lost 5 bases and the J gene lost 5 bases, with 12 bases spanning the gap. CDR3 sequence: CASSLQVGTEAFF. The DNA for the CDR3 is TGTGCCAGCAGTCTACAGGTGGGGACTGAAGCTTTCTTT. Filled out from reference TRBV2 and TRBJ1-1, the complete variable domain reads EPEVTQTPSHQVTQMGQEVILRCVPISNHLYFYWYRQILGQKVEFLVSFYNNEISEKSEIFDDQFSVERPDGSNFTLKIRSTKLEDSAMYFCASSLQVGTEAFFGQGTRLTVV.

This chain links TRBV6-5 with TRBJ2-7, with TRBD1 as a possible D gene (6 bases). The CDR3 totals 15 residues. V was pared by 6 bases and J by 6 bases, with 21 bases between. Germline loops: CDR1 MNHEY, CDR2 SVGAGI. Here the CDR3 reads CASRVQGAPIFEQYF. The CDR3 nucleotides read TGTGCCAGCAGAGTACAGGGCGCCCCTATTTTCGAGCAGTACTTC.

This clone has only one observation. The chain links TRBV9 to TRBJ2-3; TRBD2 agrees at 9 bases. The V and J ends lost 3 bases and 0 bases, in that order; junction bases with no gene match: 5. Looked up from germline, CDR1 is SGDLS and CDR2 is YYNGEE. CDR3 size: 16 residues. This CDR3 reads CASSARLAASTDTQYF. The CDR3 DNA is TGTGCCAGCAGCGCGCGACTAGCGGCTAGCACAGATACGCAGTATTTT. The full variable domain, with the rest looked up from reference TRBV9 and TRBJ2-3, is DSGVTQTPKHLITATGQRVTLRCSPRSGDLSVYWYQQSLDQGLQFLIQYYNGEERAKGNILERFSAQQFPDLHSELNLSSLELGDSALYFCASSARLAASTDTQYFGPGTRLTVL.

The chain links TRBV6-2 or TRBV6-3 to TRBJ2-7; TRBD1 matches at 8 bases. The junction had 10 bases not matched to a gene; V was cut back by 4 bases and J by 2 bases. CDR1 MNHEY and CDR2 SVGEGT come from the germline V gene. The CDR3 is 16 residues long. The CDR3 DNA is TGTGCCAGCAGTTCCACCCCACAGGGGGATACCTACGAGCAGTACTTC. This gives the protein CASSSTPQGDTYEQYF.

This rearrangement joins TRBV5-6 to TRBJ2-5; 7 bases are shared with TRBD1. The germline CDR1 and CDR2 sequences are SGHDT and YYEEEE. The CDR3 has 14 residues. Trimming at V came to 3 bases and at J to 6 bases, leaving 8 bases not matched to a gene. The CDR3 here is CASSWGTEQKTQYF. For the CDR3, the DNA is TGTGCCAGCAGCTGGGGGACAGAGCAGAAGACCCAGTACTTC.

The rearrangement links TRBV7-2 to TRBJ2-5; 9 bases are shared with TRBD2. CDR1 and CDR2 (germline): SGHTA, FQGNSA. The ends lost 3 bases at V and 5 bases at J; junction bases unmatched: 4. The CDR3 is made up of 14 amino acids. CDR3 sequence (DNA): TGTGCCAGCAGCTTCCAGCGGGGGGCGGAGACCCAGTACTTC. Its protein is CASSFQRGAETQYF.

In DNA, the CDR3 is TGTGCCAGCAGCCAAGCTGGACGGGAGATGACTGGGGCCAACGTCCTGACTTTC. Translated: CASSQAGREMTGANVLTF. The chain combines TRBV14 with TRBJ2-6, with D possibly being TRBD2 (6 bases). V was trimmed by 1 base and J by 2 bases, leaving 15 bases between them. From germline, CDR1 is SGHDN and CDR2 FVKESK. The CDR3 consists of 18 residues.

The genes are TRBV9 and TRBJ1-2; D is possibly TRBD1 (6 bases). Between the trimmed V and J ends, which lost 2 bases and 3 bases, there was a span of 11 bases. Germline-derived CDR1 and CDR2 are SGDLS and YYNGEE. The CDR3 has 14 amino acids. The chain's CDR3 is CASSVRDTDYGYTF. Written as DNA, the CDR3 is TGTGCCAGCAGCGTCCGGGACACAGACTATGGCTACACCTTC.

The J gene is TRBJ2-2, the V gene TRBV7-9; TRBD2 is a possible D gene (6 bases). CDR3 length: 15 amino acids. Looked up from germline, CDR1 is SEHNR and CDR2 is FQNEAQ (reference sequence). Trimming left V 10 bases short and J 0 bases short, with 15 bases between. CDR3 coding DNA: TGTGCCATCCCGGGGGACGTCGCGAACACCGGGGAGCTGTTTTTT. This codes for CAIPGDVANTGELFF.